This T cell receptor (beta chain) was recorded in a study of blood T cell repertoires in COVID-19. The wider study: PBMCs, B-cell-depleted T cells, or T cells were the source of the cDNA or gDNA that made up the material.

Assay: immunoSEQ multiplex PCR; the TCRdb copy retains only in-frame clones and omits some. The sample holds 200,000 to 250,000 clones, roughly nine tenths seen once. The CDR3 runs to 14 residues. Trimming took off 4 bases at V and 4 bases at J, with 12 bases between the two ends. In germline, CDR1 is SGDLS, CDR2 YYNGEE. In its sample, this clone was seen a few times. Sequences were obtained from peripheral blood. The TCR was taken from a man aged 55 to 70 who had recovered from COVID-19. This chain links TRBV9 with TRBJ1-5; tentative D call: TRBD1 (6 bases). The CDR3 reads CASSTRTENQPQHF. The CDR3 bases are TGTGCCAGCAGCACCCGGACAGAGAATCAGCCCCAGCATTTT. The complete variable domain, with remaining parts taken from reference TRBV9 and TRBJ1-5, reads DSGVTQTPKHLITATGQRVTLRCSPRSGDLSVYWYQQSLDQGLQFLIQYYNGEERAKGNILERFSAQQFPDLHSELNLSSLELGDSALYFCASSTRTENQPQHFGDGTRLSIL.